Shown below are 26 T cell receptor beta chains from a single sample sequenced in a study of cytomegalovirus exposure and HLA in healthy donors (dated by TCRdb to 2015 to 2018). The method behind the library was the immunoSEQ multiplex PCR assay. TCRdb stores this immuneACCESS table with in-frame sequences only. Part of the clones is absent; in the studies checked, under half of the shortfall reflects unresolved V genes, and no reason is known for the rest. The sample profile shows about 140,000 clones; 90% to 95% of them were found once. The top ten clones comprise around 0.7% of the sample. The sequenced sample was PBMCs. All receptors derive from a man between 18 and 29 years old in good health and CMV-seronegative.

The gene calls are TRBV10-1 and TRBJ1-1; 9 nucleotides match TRBD1. The CDR3 spans 14 residues. Per the germline V gene, CDR1 is WNHNN and CDR2 is SYGVQD (reference sequence). V lost 6 bases, J lost 5 bases, and 7 bases stayed unmatched. The CDR3 is CASSRGQGRTEAFF. In DNA form, the CDR3 reads TGCGCCAGCAGCCGAGGACAGGGGCGGACTGAAGCTTTCTTT.

The sample holds one count of this clone. The chain recombines TRBV27 with TRBJ2-1, with 15 bases matching TRBD2. The V gene end was trimmed by 7 bases and the J gene end by 7 bases; junction bases not matched to a gene: 11. Germline V gene sequence: CDR1 MNHEY, CDR2 SMNVEV (reference sequence). The CDR3 length is 17 residues. The CDR3 is CASIHPGTSGRINEQFF. CDR3 nucleotide sequence: TGTGCCAGCATTCACCCCGGGACTAGCGGGAGGATTAATGAGCAGTTCTTC.

This chain links TRBV5-6 with TRBJ2-1; 7 bases are a match to TRBD1. The CDR3 consists of 15 residues. The ends lost 1 base at V and 6 bases at J; junction bases unmatched: 7. The germline V gene has CDR1 SGHDT and CDR2 YYEEEE. CDR3 sequence: CASSLRAGGFNEQFF. The CDR3, as DNA: TGTGCCAGCAGCTTGAGGGCAGGGGGATTCAATGAGCAGTTCTTC.

J is TRBJ1-1 and V is TRBV29-1, with TRBD1 identical over 8 bases. V was pared by 7 bases and J by 3 bases, with 4 bases of the junction left unmatched. The CDR3 runs 12 residues. Looked up from germline, CDR1 is SQVTM and CDR2 is ANQGSEA. CDR3 sequence: CSADREYTEAFF. The CDR3, as DNA: TGCAGCGCGGACAGGGAGTACACTGAAGCTTTCTTT.

The chain uses TRBV5-6 and TRBJ1-1; unclear D gene. Deletions cut 0 bases from V and 4 bases from J, with 16 bases between. This CDR3 spans 16 amino acids. Per the germline V gene, CDR1 is SGHDT and CDR2 is YYEEEE. CDR3: CASSLGGRGWGTEAFF. The CDR3 DNA follows: TGTGCCAGCAGCTTGGGAGGTCGGGGTTGGGGCACTGAAGCTTTCTTT.

The V gene is TRBV13, the J gene TRBJ2-7, with a weak D call TRBD1 (5 bases). CDR1 is PRHDT and CDR2 is FYEKMQ in the germline V gene (reference sequence). Trimming cost V 1 base and J 0 bases, with 10 bases left between them. The CDR3 contains 15 residues. The CDR3 reads CASSLEGLPSYEQYF. CDR3 in DNA: TGTGCCAGCAGCTTAGAGGGGCTTCCCTCCTACGAGCAGTACTTC.

The chain employs TRBV5-8 and TRBJ2-7, with 10 bases identical to TRBD1. The CDR3 runs 15 residues. In germline, CDR1 is SGHTS, CDR2 YDEGEE. The ends lost 4 bases at V and 2 bases at J; junction bases unmatched: 6. As DNA, the CDR3 is TGTGCCAGCAGCACAACCGGGACAGGGGCCTACGAGCAGTACTTC. Translation: CASSTTGTGAYEQYF.

V is TRBV7-8 and J is TRBJ2-3; 9 positions agree with TRBD2. V lost 5 bases to trimming and J lost 3 bases; unmatched junction nucleotides: 15. Per germline, CDR1 SGHVS and CDR2 FQNEAQ. This CDR3 has 18 residues. The CDR3 DNA follows: TGTGCCAGCAGCGGTAGGGTGGCGGGAGGGCCGAGTACAGATACGCAGTATTTT. Encoded protein: CASSGRVAGGPSTDTQYF. Full variable domain (rest looked up from reference TRBV7-8 and TRBJ2-3): GAGVSQSPRYKVAKRGQDVALRCDPISGHVSLFWYQQALGQGPEFLTYFQNEAQLDKSGLPSDRFFAERPEGSVSTLKIQRTQQEDSAVYLCASSGRVAGGPSTDTQYFGPGTRLTVL.

DNA for the CDR3: TGTGCCAGCAGCTCCCAGCCTCCGGGACTAGCGGGTGAGCAGTTCTTC. Protein sequence: CASSSQPPGLAGEQFF. The chain employs TRBV11-3 and TRBJ2-1, with 12 bases fitting TRBD2. The CDR3 extends over 16 amino acids. Per the germline V gene, CDR1 is SGHNT and CDR2 is YENEEA. The J segment lost 9 bases and the V segment lost 4 bases, leaving 10 bases of the junction unmatched.

This chain joins TRBV6-5 and TRBJ2-7, with TRBD2 as a possible D gene (6 bases). This CDR3 has 16 amino acids. The V end lost 0 bases, the J end lost 0 bases, and 12 bases lay between the germline ends. Germline lookup yields CDR1 MNHEY and CDR2 SVGAGI. The DNA for the CDR3 is TGTGCCAGCAGTTACTCGATTGGCGGGGACTCCTACGAGCAGTACTTC. Translation gives CASSYSIGGDSYEQYF.

The chain uses TRBV4-1 and TRBJ1-6; 8 bases are shared with TRBD1. Germline V lookup: CDR1 MGHRA, CDR2 YSYEKL. This CDR3 has 18 amino acids. The ends lost 1 base at V and 9 bases at J; junction bases unmatched: 14. The CDR3 DNA follows: TGCGCCAGCAGCCAAGGAGGGGTTAGGACAGGGTTGCTTTCACCCCTCCACTTT. Translating it yields CASSQGGVRTGLLSPLHF.

The rearrangement joins TRBV5-1 to TRBJ2-7, with 7 positions matching TRBD1. This CDR3 has 14 amino acids. Germline lookup yields CDR1 SGHRS and CDR2 YFSETQ. Germline trimming cut 9 bases from V and 6 bases from J; bases unmatched to any gene: 15. The CDR3 here is CATSALQGSVEQYF. In DNA, the CDR3 is TGCGCCACCTCCGCGCTACAGGGGTCAGTCGAGCAGTACTTC.

The J gene is TRBJ1-4, the V gene TRBV7-9; D is undetermined. Germline V gene lookup returns CDR1 SEHNR and CDR2 FQNEAQ (reference sequence). The V and J ends lost 5 bases and 2 bases respectively, with 18 bases between them. The CDR3 has 17 residues. The CDR3 coding sequence is TGTGCCAGCAGCCCCAGTCCCGTCCCGGAGACTAATGAAAAACTGTTTTTT. Its protein product is CASSPSPVPETNEKLFF.

The chain couples TRBV9 to TRBJ2-1, with D possibly TRBD2 on 5 matching bases. Trimming took off 1 base at V and 3 bases at J, with 14 bases between the two ends. The CDR3 totals 16 residues. Germline V lookup: CDR1 SGDLS, CDR2 YYNGEE. In DNA form, the CDR3 reads TGTGCCAGCAGCGTAATAGGAGGTGGAGGCTACAATGAGCAGTTCTTC. As protein: CASSVIGGGGYNEQFF.

The chain combines TRBV28 with TRBJ1-5, with D unresolved. Germline CDR1 and CDR2: MDHEN and SYDVKM. CDR3 length: 15 residues. V dropped 5 bases and J dropped 2 bases, with 13 bases sitting between them. The CDR3 DNA follows: TGTGCCAGCAGTCCCTTGCGGCAACGCAATCAGCCCCAGCATTTT. This sequence encodes CASSPLRQRNQPQHF.

The chain employs TRBV9 and TRBJ1-1; D may be TRBD1 (5 bases). V lost 0 bases, J lost 1 base, and 10 bases lay in between. This CDR3 is 15 amino acids long. CDR1 is SGDLS, CDR2 YYNGEE, per germline. CDR3 coding DNA: TGTGCCAGCAGCGTAGGAACAGGCTGGAACACTGAAGCTTTCTTT. Its translation: CASSVGTGWNTEAFF.

This chain joins TRBV2 and TRBJ2-2, with no clear D. V was pared by 7 bases and J by 4 bases, with 13 bases between. In germline, CDR1 is SNHLY, CDR2 FYNNEI. This CDR3 has 14 residues. The CDR3 DNA is TGTGCCAGCAAACGAGACGGGTCCACCGGGGAGCTGTTTTTT. Translated, it gives CASKRDGSTGELFF.

V usage is TRBV29-1 and J usage is TRBJ2-2, with 9 bases fitting TRBD2. In germline, CDR1 is SQVTM, CDR2 ANQGSEA. Germline trimming cut 3 bases from V and 2 bases from J; bases unmatched to any gene: 4. The CDR3 runs 15 residues. The CDR3 DNA reads TGCAGCGTTGATCCTAGCGGGACAAACACCGGGGAGCTGTTTTTT. Its protein product is CSVDPSGTNTGELFF.

J is TRBJ1-2 and V is TRBV2; perhaps TRBD1 as D (5 bases). Germline V lookup: CDR1 SNHLY, CDR2 FYNNEI. This CDR3 region has 16 residues. V lost 2 bases, J lost 1 base, and 14 bases lay in between. CDR3 in amino acids: CASSEWKGSDNYGYTF. The CDR3 DNA reads TGTGCCAGCAGTGAATGGAAGGGGTCAGATAACTATGGCTACACCTTC.

This chain's CDR3 is CAREGKELNYYEQYF. For the CDR3, the DNA is TGCGCCAGAGAGGGAAAGGAACTAAATTACTACGAGCAGTACTTC. The J gene is TRBJ2-7, the V gene TRBV5-1; possibly TRBD2 for D (5 bases). Germline CDR1 is SGHRS and CDR2 is YFSETQ. CDR3 size: 15 residues. V was trimmed by 8 bases and J by 3 bases, leaving 21 bases between them.

The CDR3 region is CASSSFQAEQETQYF. The CDR3, as DNA: TGTGCCAGCAGCTCATTCCAGGCAGAGCAAGAGACCCAGTACTTC. V and J are TRBV7-8 and TRBJ2-5; D gene unclear. Trimming cost V 4 bases and J 2 bases, with 14 bases left between them. This CDR3 region has 15 residues. The V gene's germline CDR1 is SGHVS and CDR2 FQNEAQ.

The V and J genes are TRBV10-3 and TRBJ2-7, with TRBD1 matching over 8 bases. V shed 0 bases, J shed 10 bases, and the junction held 8 bases outside the gene matches. The CDR3 contains 14 residues. CDR1 and CDR2 (germline): ENHRY, SYGVKD. The CDR3 sequence is CAISESDPRGHQYV. CDR3 DNA: TGTGCCATCAGTGAGTCGGATCCCAGGGGGCATCAGTACGTC.

V and J are TRBV10-3 and TRBJ2-3, with 9 bases identical to TRBD2. Germline V lookup: CDR1 ENHRY, CDR2 SYGVKD. V shed 0 bases and J 5 bases; nucleotides not matched to a gene: 12. The CDR3 spans 18 residues. This chain's CDR3 is CAISESNSGRVGGDTQYF. Written as DNA, the CDR3 is TGTGCCATCAGTGAGTCGAATAGCGGGAGAGTCGGAGGAGATACGCAGTATTTT.

The count of this clone is one. The chain has TRBV5-1 and TRBJ1-3; 8 positions match TRBD1. Looked up from germline, CDR1 is SGHRS and CDR2 is YFSETQ. J was trimmed by 1 base and V by 0 bases; bases with no gene match: 3. The length of the CDR3 is 16 residues. For the CDR3, the DNA is TGCGCCAGCAGCTTGGTCCAGGGGGCTTCTGGAAACACCATATATTTT. Residues: CASSLVQGASGNTIYF. The full variable domain, its missing parts supplied by reference TRBV5-1 and TRBJ1-3, is KAGVTQTPRYLIKTRGQQVTLSCSPISGHRSVSWYQQTPGQGLQFLFEYFSETQRNKGNFPGRFSGRQFSNSRSEMNVSTLELGDSALYLCASSLVQGASGNTIYFGEGSWLTVV.

This chain uses TRBV6-5 with TRBJ1-5; 8 bases map to TRBD1. There are 14 residues in the CDR3. Germline V CDR1 and CDR2: MNHEY, SVGAGI. After removal of 4 bases from V and 5 bases from J, the junction contained 4 bases not matched to a gene. The CDR3 reads CASSSRGPYQPQHF. The CDR3 DNA follows: TGTGCCAGCAGTTCCAGGGGGCCCTATCAGCCCCAGCATTTT.

The rearrangement links TRBV11-3 to TRBJ2-7; D ambiguous. With 1 base removed from V and 5 bases from J, the gap between germline ends came to 15 bases. There are 15 residues in the CDR3. CDR1 is SGHNT and CDR2 is YENEEA in the germline V gene. The CDR3 loop reads CASSLVWPAEHEQYF. The CDR3 DNA is TGTGCCAGCAGCTTAGTGTGGCCGGCGGAGCACGAGCAGTACTTC.